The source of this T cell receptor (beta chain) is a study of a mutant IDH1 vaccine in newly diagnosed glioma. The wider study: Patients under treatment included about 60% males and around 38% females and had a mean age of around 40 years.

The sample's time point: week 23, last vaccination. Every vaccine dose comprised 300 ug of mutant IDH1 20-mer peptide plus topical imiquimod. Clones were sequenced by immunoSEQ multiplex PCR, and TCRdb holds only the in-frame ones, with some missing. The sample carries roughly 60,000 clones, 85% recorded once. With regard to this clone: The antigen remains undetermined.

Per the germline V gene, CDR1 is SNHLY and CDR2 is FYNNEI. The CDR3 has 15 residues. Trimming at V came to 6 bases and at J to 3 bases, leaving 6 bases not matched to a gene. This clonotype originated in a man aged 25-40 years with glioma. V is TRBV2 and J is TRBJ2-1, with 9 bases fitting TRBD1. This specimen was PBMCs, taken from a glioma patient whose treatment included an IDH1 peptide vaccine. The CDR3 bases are TGTGCCAGCAGCCCAGACAGGGGGAGCTACAATGAGCAGTTCTTC. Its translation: CASSPDRGSYNEQFF.